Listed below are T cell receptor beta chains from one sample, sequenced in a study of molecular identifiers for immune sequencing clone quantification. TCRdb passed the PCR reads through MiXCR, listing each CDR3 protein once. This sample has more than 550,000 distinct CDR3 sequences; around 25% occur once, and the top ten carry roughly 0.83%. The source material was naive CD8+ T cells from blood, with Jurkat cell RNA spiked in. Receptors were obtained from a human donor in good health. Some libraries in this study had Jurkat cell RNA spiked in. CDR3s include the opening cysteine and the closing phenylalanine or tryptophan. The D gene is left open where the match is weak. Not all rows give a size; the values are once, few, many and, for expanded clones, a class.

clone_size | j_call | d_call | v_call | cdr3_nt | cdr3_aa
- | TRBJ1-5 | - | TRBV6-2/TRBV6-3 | TGTGCCAGCAGTTACAGTACGGGGCCCCAGCATTTT | CASSYSTGPQHF
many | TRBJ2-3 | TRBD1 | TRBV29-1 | TGCAGCGTTGAGAGGGCAGGGGGCTTAGATACGCAGTATTTT | CSVERAGGLDTQYF
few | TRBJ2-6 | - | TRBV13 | TGTGCCAGCATCCCAATCGGGGTCTCTGGGGCCAACGTCCTGACTTTC | CASIPIGVSGANVLTF
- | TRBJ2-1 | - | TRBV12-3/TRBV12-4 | TGTGCCAGCAGTTATGGGTTCGGGGAGAAGTTCTTC | CASSYGFGEKFF
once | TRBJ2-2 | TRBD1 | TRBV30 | TGTGTCTGGAATTACGACAGGGCCGGGGAGCTGTTTTTT | CVWNYDRAGELFF
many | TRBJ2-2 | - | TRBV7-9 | TGTGCCAGCAGCCGAGCCCCTCGGCCCGGGGAGCTGTTTTTT | CASSRAPRPGELFF
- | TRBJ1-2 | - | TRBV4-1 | TGCGCCAGCAGCCAAGATAATCGACAGAGCTACGGCTACACCTTC | CASSQDNRQSYGYTF
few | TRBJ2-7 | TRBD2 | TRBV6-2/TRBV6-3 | TGTGCCAGCAGTTACAGGACTAGTGAGTACGAGCAGTACTTC | CASSYRTSEYEQYF
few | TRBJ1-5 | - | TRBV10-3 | TGTGCCATCAGTGAGTCACCCCAGGACGAATGGAGCAATCAGCCCCAGCATTTT | CAISESPQDEWSNQPQHF
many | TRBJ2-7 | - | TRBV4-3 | TGCGCCAGCAGCCAAGGGACAGACCTAATCTACGAGCAGTACTTC | CASSQGTDLIYEQYF
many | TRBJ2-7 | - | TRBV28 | TGTGCCAGCAGTTCCAGGGTTGCGCACGAGCAGTACTTC | CASSSRVAHEQYF
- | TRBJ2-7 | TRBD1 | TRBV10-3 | TGTGCCATCAGTGAGGCGACCCCGGGACAGGGGGACGAGCAGTACTTC | CAISEATPGQGDEQYF
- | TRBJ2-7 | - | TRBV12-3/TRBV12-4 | TGTGCCAGCAGCTCCGCGGTCGCCTACGAGCAGTACTTC | CASSSAVAYEQYF
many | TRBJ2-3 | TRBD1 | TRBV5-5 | TGTGCCAGCAGCTCTGGGACAGCCCTTTACACAGATACGCAGTATTTT | CASSSGTALYTDTQYF
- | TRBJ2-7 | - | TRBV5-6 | TGTGCCAGCAGCACCACCGCCGGGATTAGCGGCTACGAGCAGTACTTC | CASSTTAGISGYEQYF
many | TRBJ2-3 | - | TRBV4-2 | TGTGCCAGCACCAACCACCCGGGGTTATGGGATACGCAGTATTTT | CASTNHPGLWDTQYF
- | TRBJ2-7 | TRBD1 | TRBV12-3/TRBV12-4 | TGTGCCAGCAGTCAACAGGGGGAAGACCCCTACGAGCAGTACTTC | CASSQQGEDPYEQYF
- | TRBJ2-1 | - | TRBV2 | TGTGCCAGCAGCCAGGGAGTATACAATGAGCAGTTCTTC | CASSQGVYNEQFF
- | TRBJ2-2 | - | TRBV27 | TGTGCCAGCAGTTTCTTCGAGGAAGCCGGGGAGCTGTTTTTT | CASSFFEEAGELFF
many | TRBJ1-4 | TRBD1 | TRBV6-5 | TGTGCCAGCAGTGGCAGGGGGCTTGCTAATGAAAAACTGTTTTTT | CASSGRGLANEKLFF
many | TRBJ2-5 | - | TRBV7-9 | TGTGCCAGCAGCTTAGAGCTCCAAGAGACCCAGTACTTC | CASSLELQETQYF
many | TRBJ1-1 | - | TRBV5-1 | TGCGCCAGCAGCTTGGATGGCCCTCGATATGAAGCTTTCTTT | CASSLDGPRYEAFF
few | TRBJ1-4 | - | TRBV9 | TGTGCCAGCAGCGCGACCCGAACAACTAATGAAAAACTGTTTTTT | CASSATRTTNEKLFF
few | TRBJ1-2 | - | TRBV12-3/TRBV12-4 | TGTGCCAGCAGTTTTGGGGATGGCTACACCTTC | CASSFGDGYTF
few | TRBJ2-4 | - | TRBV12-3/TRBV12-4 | TGTGCCAGCAGCGAAACCGGGACATTCGACATTCAGTACTTC | CASSETGTFDIQYF
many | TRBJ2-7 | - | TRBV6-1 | TGTGCCAGCAGTGAGATTTACGAGCAGTACTTC | CASSEIYEQYF
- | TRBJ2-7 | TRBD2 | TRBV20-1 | TGCAGTGCTAGGTCGCTAGCGGTCTCCTACGAGCAGTACTTC | CSARSLAVSYEQYF
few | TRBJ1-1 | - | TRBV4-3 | TGCGCCAGCAGCCAAGTGTTGGACAGAGTCACTGAAGCTTTCTTT | CASSQVLDRVTEAFF
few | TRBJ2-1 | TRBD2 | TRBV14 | TGTGCCAGCAGCCAATCTTCGGGACTAGCGGGAGTAAATGAGCAGTTCTTC | CASSQSSGLAGVNEQFF
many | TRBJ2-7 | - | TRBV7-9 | TGTGCCAGCAGCCCCCGTGCCGGGACTCGACACTACGAGCAGTACTTC | CASSPRAGTRHYEQYF
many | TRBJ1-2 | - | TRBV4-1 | TGCGCCAGCAGCCATGCCGATGTCGACGGGCGTGGCTACACCTTC | CASSHADVDGRGYTF
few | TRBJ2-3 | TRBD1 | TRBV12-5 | TGTGCTAGTGGTTTGTCACAGGGGCCAGATACGCAGTATTTT | CASGLSQGPDTQYF
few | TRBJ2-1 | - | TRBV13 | TGTGCCAGCAGCTTAGAAGACAAGGTTACTGAGCAGTTCTTC | CASSLEDKVTEQFF
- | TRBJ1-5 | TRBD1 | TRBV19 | TGTGCCAGTAGCTGGGGGACAGGAGATTATAGCAATCAGCCCCAGCATTTT | CASSWGTGDYSNQPQHF
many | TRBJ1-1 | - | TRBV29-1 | TGCAGCGTGCCCCTCCCGGGGGGTAGCACTGAAGCTTTCTTT | CSVPLPGGSTEAFF
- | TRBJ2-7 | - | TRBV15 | TGTGCCACCAGCAGAGATAGGGCAGGGGCCTCCTACGAGCAGTACTTC | CATSRDRAGASYEQYF
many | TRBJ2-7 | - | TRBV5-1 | TGCGCCAGTCGCGGGGAGAGCTCCTACGAGCAGTACTTC | CASRGESSYEQYF
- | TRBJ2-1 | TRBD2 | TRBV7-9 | TGTGCCAGCAGCGAGGTAGCGGGAACCCGTCTGGGTGAGCAGTTCTTC | CASSEVAGTRLGEQFF
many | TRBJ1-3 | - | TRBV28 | TGTGCCAGCAGTTTTGTGGGCACTGGATCTGGAAACACCATATATTTT | CASSFVGTGSGNTIYF
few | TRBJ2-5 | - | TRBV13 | TGTGCCAGCAGGCACGGACAAGAAGAGACCCAGTACTTC | CASRHGQEETQYF
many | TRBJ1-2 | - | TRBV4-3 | TGCGCCAGCAGCCAAGACCGGGGCGGGAGCTATGGCTACACCTTC | CASSQDRGGSYGYTF